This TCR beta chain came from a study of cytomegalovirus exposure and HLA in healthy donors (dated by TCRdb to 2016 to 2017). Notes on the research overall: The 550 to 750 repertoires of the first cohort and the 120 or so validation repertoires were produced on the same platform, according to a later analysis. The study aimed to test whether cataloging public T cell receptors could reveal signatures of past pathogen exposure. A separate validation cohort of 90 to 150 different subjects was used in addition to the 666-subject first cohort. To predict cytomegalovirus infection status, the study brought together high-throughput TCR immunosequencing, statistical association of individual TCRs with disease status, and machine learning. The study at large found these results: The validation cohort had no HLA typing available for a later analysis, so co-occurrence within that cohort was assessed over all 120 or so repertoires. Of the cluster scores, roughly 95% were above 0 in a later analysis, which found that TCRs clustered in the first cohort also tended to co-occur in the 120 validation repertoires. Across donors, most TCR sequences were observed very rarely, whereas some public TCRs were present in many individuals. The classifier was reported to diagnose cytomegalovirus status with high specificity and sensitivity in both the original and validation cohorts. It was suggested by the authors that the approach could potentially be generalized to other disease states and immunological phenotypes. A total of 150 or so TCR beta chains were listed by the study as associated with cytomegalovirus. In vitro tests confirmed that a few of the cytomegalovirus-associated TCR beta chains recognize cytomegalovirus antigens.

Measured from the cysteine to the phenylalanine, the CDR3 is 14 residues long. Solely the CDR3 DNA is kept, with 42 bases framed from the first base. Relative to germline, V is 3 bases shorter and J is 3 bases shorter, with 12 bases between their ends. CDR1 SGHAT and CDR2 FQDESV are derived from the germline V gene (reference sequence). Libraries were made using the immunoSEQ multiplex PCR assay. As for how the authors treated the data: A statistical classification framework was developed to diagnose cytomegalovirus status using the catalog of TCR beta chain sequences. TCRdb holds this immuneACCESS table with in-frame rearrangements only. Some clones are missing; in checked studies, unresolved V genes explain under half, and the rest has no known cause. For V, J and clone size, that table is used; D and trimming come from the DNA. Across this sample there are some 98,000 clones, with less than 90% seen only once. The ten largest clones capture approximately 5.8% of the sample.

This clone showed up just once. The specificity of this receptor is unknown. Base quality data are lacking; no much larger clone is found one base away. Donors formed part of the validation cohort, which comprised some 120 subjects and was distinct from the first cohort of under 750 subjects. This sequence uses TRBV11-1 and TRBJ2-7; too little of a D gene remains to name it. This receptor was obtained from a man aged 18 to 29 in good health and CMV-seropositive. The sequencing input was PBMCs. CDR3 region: CASSFLLSDYEQYF. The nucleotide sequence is TGTGCCAGCAGCTTTCTCCTGAGTGACTACGAGCAGTACTTC.